Shown below are 32 T cell receptor beta chains from a single sample sequenced in a study of T cell changes during pregnancy in multiple sclerosis. Assay: immunoSEQ multiplex PCR; the TCRdb copy retains only in-frame clones and omits some. Seen here are 91,000 or so clones, roughly 92% observed once, and the top ten hold around 2%. Sequencing used peripheral blood, obtained after pregnancy. These receptors were collected from a female donor with multiple sclerosis, enrolled in a pregnancy study.

This CDR3 reads CASSSPGQSAFF. The CDR3 nucleotides are TGTGCCAGCAGTTCCCCGGGACAGAGCGCTTTCTTT. This sequence joins TRBV6-5 and TRBJ1-1; TRBD1 matches 7 bases. The CDR3 loop spans 12 amino acids. From germline, CDR1 is MNHEY and CDR2 SVGAGI. V was pared by 4 bases and J by 11 bases, with 7 bases of the junction left unmatched.

The chain has TRBV4-3 and TRBJ2-4, with a possible D match to TRBD1 (6 bases). This CDR3 comprises 16 residues. Deletions cut 1 base from V and 1 base from J, with 11 bases between. The germline CDR1 and CDR2 sequences are LGHNA and YSLEER. The DNA of the CDR3 is TGCGCCAGCAGCCAAGCCTTCGACAGGGCCAAAAACATTCAGTACTTC. Amino acid sequence: CASSQAFDRAKNIQYF.

The genes are TRBV7-9 and TRBJ1-2, with 10 bases fitting TRBD1. Trimming took 3 bases from V and 4 from J; bases not matched to a gene: 5. Germline assignment: CDR1 SEHNR and CDR2 FQNEAQ (reference sequence). The CDR3 covers 15 residues. In DNA form, the CDR3 reads TGTGCCAGCAGCTTTCCGGGACAGGGGTTCTATGGCTACACCTTC. It encodes CASSFPGQGFYGYTF.

The chain recombines TRBV5-1 with TRBJ1-2, with a weak D call TRBD1 (6 bases). Germline V CDR1 and CDR2: SGHRS, YFSETQ. Trimming cost V 4 bases and J 2 bases, with 12 bases left between them. The CDR3 extends over 14 amino acids. CDR3 nucleotide sequence: TGCGCCAGCAGCCCGGCACAGGGCAACTATGGCTACACCTTC. Its protein is CASSPAQGNYGYTF.

The genes are TRBV6-5 and TRBJ1-2; D not certain. The CDR3 has 13 residues. CDR1 and CDR2 (germline): MNHEY, SVGAGI. The V end was cut by 6 bases, the J end by 6 bases, with 14 bases between. The DNA of the CDR3 is TGTGCCAGCAGACTCGGAGGGTCGAATGGCTACACCTTC. This gives the protein CASRLGGSNGYTF.

The V gene is TRBV30, the J gene TRBJ2-1; a weak D match, TRBD2 (6 bases). The CDR3 covers 14 residues. In germline, CDR1 is GTSNPN, CDR2 SVGIG (reference sequence). Trimming stripped 8 bases from V and 0 bases from J, with 14 bases between. The CDR3 nucleotides are TGTGCCGGTACGGCGGGGATCTCCTACAATGAGCAGTTCTTC. Its translation: CAGTAGISYNEQFF.

The CDR3 reads CASSPPGARKINEQFF. CDR3 bases: TGTGCCAGCAGCCCCCCTGGGGCACGAAAAATCAATGAGCAGTTCTTC. The V call is TRBV5-8, the J call TRBJ2-1; a weak D match, TRBD1 (5 bases). V was cut by 4 bases and J by 6 bases, with 20 bases left in between. There are 16 residues in the CDR3. The V gene's germline CDR1 is SGHTS and CDR2 YDEGEE.

The chain recombines TRBV27 with TRBJ1-1; D is perhaps TRBD1 (6 bases). V lost 8 bases and J lost 6, with 13 bases in between. Looked up from germline, CDR1 is MNHEY and CDR2 is SMNVEV (reference sequence). The CDR3 is 12 amino acids. CDR3 region: CASSGTLSEAFF. The CDR3 region has the DNA TGTGCCAGCTCCGGGACACTATCTGAAGCTTTCTTT.

With respect to this clone: Compared with germline, one end of the junction differs, possibly owing to a read error. The chain carries TRBV23-1 and TRBJ1-2; possibly TRBD1 for D (6 bases). TRBV23-1 carries the ORF label, with uncertain function. The CDR3 sequence is 14 residues long. This chain's CDR3 is CARSLYHRVYGYTF. The CDR3 DNA sequence: TGCGCCAGAAGTCTCTATCACAGGGTCTATGGCTACACCTTC.

This clone was recorded a few times. This sequence joins TRBV18 and TRBJ1-1, with 7 bases matching TRBD1. Losses at the gene ends were 6 bases for V and 6 bases for J; bases not matched to a gene: 7. The CDR3 consists of 13 residues. From germline, CDR1 is KGHSH and CDR2 LQKENI. The CDR3 region is CASSPDRDAEAFF. CDR3 in DNA: TGTGCCAGCTCGCCCGACAGGGATGCTGAAGCTTTCTTT.

This CDR3 is CASSDPGGNTGELFF. CDR3 in DNA: TGTGCCAGCAGTGATCCGGGTGGGAACACCGGGGAGCTGTTTTTT. This chain links TRBV6-1 with TRBJ2-2; the D is unclear. Trimming removed 3 bases at V and 1 base at J, with 9 bases between. The germline V gene encodes CDR1 MNHNS and CDR2 SASEGT. The CDR3 runs to 15 residues.

The chain links TRBV5-1 to TRBJ2-1; D might be TRBD1 (6 bases). The CDR3 is 18 residues long. CDR1 and CDR2 (germline): SGHRS, YFSETQ. V was pared by 1 base and J by 3 bases, with 20 bases between. CDR3 in DNA: TGCGCCAGCAGCTTGATTAGGTCGGACAGCGGAAACTACAATGAGCAGTTCTTC. Protein product: CASSLIRSDSGNYNEQFF.

The chain couples TRBV5-1 to TRBJ2-5, with TRBD2 as a possible D gene (6 bases). CDR3 size: 15 residues. CDR1 is SGHRS, CDR2 YFSETQ, per germline. V shed 0 bases and J shed 5 bases, with 14 bases lying between them. Here the CDR3 reads CASSLGNSGTETQYF. The CDR3, as DNA: TGCGCCAGCAGCTTGGGGAATTCGGGGACTGAGACCCAGTACTTC. The complete variable domain, with remaining parts taken from reference TRBV5-1 and TRBJ2-5, reads KAGVTQTPRYLIKTRGQQVTLSCSPISGHRSVSWYQQTPGQGLQFLFEYFSETQRNKGNFPGRFSGRQFSNSRSEMNVSTLELGDSALYLCASSLGNSGTETQYFGPGTRLLVL.

V and J are TRBV4-3 and TRBJ2-3, with 7 bases fitting TRBD1. CDR3 size: 13 residues. Germline V gene lookup returns CDR1 LGHNA and CDR2 YSLEER. V lost 1 base, J lost 11 bases, and 6 bases stayed unmatched. CDR3 protein: CASSQVRQGQQYF. In nucleotides, the CDR3 is TGCGCCAGCAGCCAAGTAAGACAGGGTCAGCAGTATTTT.

The rearrangement links TRBV4-3 to TRBJ2-3; 7 bases map to TRBD2. Germline CDR1 and CDR2: LGHNA and YSLEER. The CDR3 length is 15 residues. J lost 4 bases, V lost 3 bases, and 7 bases had no gene match. The chain's CDR3 is CASSHGSGVADTQYF. The DNA of the CDR3 is TGCGCCAGCAGCCACGGCAGCGGGGTGGCAGATACGCAGTATTTT.

This sequence joins TRBV11-2 and TRBJ2-1; a possible D gene is TRBD2 (6 bases). V was cut by 5 bases and J by 2 bases, with 25 bases left in between. The germline V gene has CDR1 SGHAT and CDR2 FQNNGV. The CDR3 covers 19 residues. CDR3 nucleotide sequence: TGTGCCAGCAGCCAGAGACACGAAGGCAGCGGGTCAACCTACAATGAGCAGTTCTTC. This encodes CASSQRHEGSGSTYNEQFF.

The chain employs TRBV6-5 and TRBJ1-3; D gene unclear. Trimming cost V 2 bases and J 1 base, with 6 bases left between them. Germline CDR1 is MNHEY and CDR2 is SVGAGI. The CDR3 length is 14 residues. For the CDR3, the DNA is TGTGCCAGCAGTTACGGGGAGTCTGGAAACACCATATATTTT. This encodes CASSYGESGNTIYF.

This CDR3 is CASSLAQNEQYF. CDR3 sequence (DNA): TGCGCCAGCAGCTTGGCACAGAACGAGCAGTACTTC. This chain uses TRBV5-1 with TRBJ2-7, with D unclear. The CDR3 is made up of 12 amino acids. Trimming removed 0 bases at V and 5 bases at J, with 6 bases between. Per the germline V gene, CDR1 is SGHRS and CDR2 is YFSETQ. Full variable domain (rest looked up from reference TRBV5-1 and TRBJ2-7): KAGVTQTPRYLIKTRGQQVTLSCSPISGHRSVSWYQQTPGQGLQFLFEYFSETQRNKGNFPGRFSGRQFSNSRSEMNVSTLELGDSALYLCASSLAQNEQYFGPGTRLTVT.

The chain is built from TRBV27 and TRBJ1-5; the D gene is possibly TRBD1 (6 bases). Germline V gene data show CDR1 as MNHEY and CDR2 as SMNVEV (reference sequence). CDR3 size: 15 residues. V lost 6 bases and J 2 bases, leaving 14 bases between the germline ends. The CDR3 loop reads CASRVTGSGNQPQHF. CDR3 nucleotide sequence: TGTGCCAGCAGGGTGACAGGTTCCGGCAATCAGCCCCAGCATTTT.

This rearrangement joins TRBV30 to TRBJ2-3; 12 nucleotides line up with TRBD2. The germline gives CDR1 GTSNPN, CDR2 SVGIG (reference sequence). J lost 3 bases, V lost 0 bases, and 1 base had no gene match. The CDR3 loop spans 15 amino acids. The CDR3 reads CAWSVLAGGTDTQYF. For the CDR3, the DNA is TGTGCCTGGAGTGTACTAGCGGGAGGTACAGATACGCAGTATTTT. The full variable domain, completed using reference TRBV30 and TRBJ2-3, is SQTIHQWPATLVQPVGSPLSLECTVEGTSNPNLYWYRQAAGRGLQLLFYSVGIGQISSEVPQNLSASRPQDRQFILSSKKLLLSDSGFYLCAWSVLAGGTDTQYFGPGTRLTVL.

The chain links TRBV7-9 to TRBJ1-2, with D possibly being TRBD1 (5 bases). The CDR3 has 16 amino acids. Trimming took 2 bases from V and 7 from J, leaving 20 bases between them. Germline CDR1 and CDR2: SEHNR and FQNEAQ (reference sequence). CDR3 sequence: CASSLRGAEGRSGYTF. CDR3 bases: TGTGCCAGCAGCTTACGCGGGGCCGAGGGGAGGAGTGGCTACACCTTC.

This chain joins TRBV5-5 and TRBJ2-7; the D gene is possibly TRBD2 (6 bases). Germline V lookup: CDR1 SGHKS, CDR2 YYEKEE (reference sequence). V was cut by 0 bases and J by 3 bases, with 10 bases left in between. The CDR3 length is 14 residues. The CDR3 coding sequence is TGTGCCAGCAGCTTGGGACTAGACGGCTACGAGCAGTACTTC. As protein: CASSLGLDGYEQYF.

On this clone itself: Other DNA variants within this sample encode the same CDR3. The rearrangement links TRBV5-1 to TRBJ1-1; 7 nucleotides align to TRBD1. V dropped 2 bases and J dropped 2; count of bases not matched to a gene: 3. The CDR3 is made up of 14 amino acids. Looked up from germline, CDR1 is SGHRS and CDR2 is YFSETQ. CDR3 sequence: CASSLRQGNTEAFF. In nucleotides, the CDR3 is TGCGCCAGCAGCTTACGACAGGGTAACACTGAAGCTTTCTTT.

The V call is TRBV2, the J call TRBJ2-5; D call uncertain. The germline V gene encodes CDR1 SNHLY and CDR2 FYNNEI. The CDR3 length is 14 residues. V was trimmed by 4 bases and J by 2 bases, leaving 11 bases between them. In nucleotides, the CDR3 is TGTGCCAGCAGTGTTGGGCAGAGACAAGAGACCCAGTACTTC. Translating gives CASSVGQRQETQYF.

The gene calls are TRBV7-2 and TRBJ2-7; a weak D match, TRBD1 (6 bases). The V end was cut by 5 bases, the J end by 2 bases, with 13 bases between. Germline loops: CDR1 SGHTA, CDR2 FQGNSA. The CDR3 has 14 amino acids. In DNA form, the CDR3 reads TGTGCCAGCAGCCTATGGACAGAGCCCTACGAGCAGTACTTC. Its translation: CASSLWTEPYEQYF.

CDR3 residues: CASSQEYLYSPLHF. The CDR3 DNA follows: TGCGCCAGCAGCCAAGAATATCTGTATTCACCCCTCCACTTT. This chain connects TRBV4-3 to TRBJ1-6, with no clear D. V was pared by 0 bases and J by 8 bases, with 8 bases between. The CDR3 runs 14 residues. Germline V gene lookup returns CDR1 LGHNA and CDR2 YSLEER.

V is TRBV30 and J is TRBJ2-5; D might be TRBD2 (5 bases). V was trimmed by 2 bases and J by 1 base, leaving 14 bases between them. The CDR3 extends over 15 amino acids. Germline V gene sequence: CDR1 GTSNPN, CDR2 SVGIG (reference sequence). The chain's CDR3 is CAWSYRGGVQETQYF. The CDR3 DNA sequence: TGTGCCTGGAGTTACCGGGGTGGGGTCCAAGAGACCCAGTACTTC.

This clone was counted between two and nine times. The chain is built from TRBV7-2 and TRBJ2-7, with D possibly matching TRBD1 (6 bases). This CDR3 contains 14 residues. Germline loops: CDR1 SGHTA, CDR2 FQGNSA. The V gene lost 4 bases and the J gene lost 3 bases, with 13 bases spanning the gap. CDR3 residues: CASSSSGANYEQYF. CDR3 in DNA: TGTGCCAGCAGCTCATCAGGGGCCAACTACGAGCAGTACTTC.

The chain uses TRBV10-3 and TRBJ2-1; 12 bases align to TRBD2. The ends lost 6 bases at V and 7 bases at J; junction bases unmatched: 7. Germline V gene lookup returns CDR1 ENHRY and CDR2 SYGVKD. The CDR3 loop spans 15 amino acids. This CDR3 reads CAIRSSGTSGNEQFF. CDR3 bases: TGTGCCATCAGGAGCTCCGGGACTAGCGGGAATGAGCAGTTCTTC.

CDR3 sequence (DNA): TGTGCCAGCAGCTTAGTACGGTCGGGGACCCAGTACTTC. It is translated as CASSLVRSGTQYF. The J gene is TRBJ2-5, the V gene TRBV7-2; D is uncertain. V lost 1 base, J lost 7 bases, and 10 bases lay in between. Germline V lookup: CDR1 SGHTA, CDR2 FQGNSA. This CDR3 is built from 13 residues.

The rearrangement joins TRBV7-2 to TRBJ1-1, with 8 bases matching TRBD1. The CDR3 runs 15 residues. Germline V gives CDR1 SGHTA, CDR2 FQGNSA. J was trimmed by 2 bases and V by 5 bases; bases with no gene match: 7. The CDR3 DNA sequence: TGTGCCAGCAGCCAGGGACAGGTCTTTAACACTGAAGCTTTCTTT. This gives the protein CASSQGQVFNTEAFF. The variable domain in full, with the rest retrieved from reference TRBV7-2 and TRBJ1-1, is GAGVSQSPSNKVTEKGKDVELRCDPISGHTALYWYRQSLGQGLEFLIYFQGNSAPDKSGLPSDRFSAERTGGSVSTLTIQRTQQEDSAVYLCASSQGQVFNTEAFFGQGTRLTVV.

This rearrangement joins TRBV19 to TRBJ2-2; 8 positions agree with TRBD1. The V and J ends lost 6 bases and 4 bases, in that order; junction bases with no gene match: 7. CDR1 LNHDA and CDR2 SQIVND come from the germline V gene (reference sequence). This CDR3 has 15 residues. CDR3: CASRTGAGGTGELFF. The CDR3 nucleotides read TGTGCCAGTAGGACAGGGGCAGGAGGCACCGGGGAGCTGTTTTTT. Combining the CDR3 with reference TRBV19 and TRBJ2-2 gives the whole variable domain DGGITQSPKYLFRKEGQNVTLSCEQNLNHDAMYWYRQDPGQGLRLIYYSQIVNDFQKGDIAEGYSVSREKKESFPLTVTSAQKNPTAFYLCASRTGAGGTGELFFGEGSRLTVL.